The clone carrying this TCR beta chain was counted many times. Its target is unknown. The sample originates from a study of regulatory T cells in long-lasting Graves disease. In building TCR beta libraries, iRepertoire HTBI primers were used together with Arm-PCR of CDR3 regions. TCRdb processed the multiplex PCR reads anew with MiXCR; each CDR3 protein has one entry. The sample holds about 220,000 distinct CDR3 sequences, around 19% seen once. The V gene end was trimmed by 5 bases and the J gene end by 7 bases; junction bases not matched to a gene: 4. The CDR3 is 13 amino acids. Time point reported: newly diagnosed GD, antithyroid drugs for less than 3 months. PBMC RNA served as the TCR library source. Whole-study results and caveats: Relative to new patients (roughly 900), persistent patients exhibited greater sharing of public clonotypes (around 3,000).

The same data also contributed to another study, on T cells in Graves' hyperthyroidism and ophthalmopathy. That work adds: Thyroid ultrasound and orbital computed tomography, with clinical symptoms and serum thyroxine and TRAb, informed diagnoses. The HTBI primer set drove a first-round RT-PCR of the TCR CDR3.

The J gene is TRBJ1-4, the V gene TRBV12-3 or TRBV12-4, with 7 positions matching TRBD1. Sequences were derived from peripheral blood mononuclear cells (PBMCs), sampled at new diagnosis, from a patient treated with antithyroid drugs. The clonotype originates from a woman in her 30s with Graves disease. CDR3 loop: CASSGAGGEKLFF. The CDR3 DNA is TGTGCCAGCAGTGGGGCAGGGGGTGAAAAACTGTTTTTT.